This section outlines one T cell receptor beta chain sequence together with its context. Its antigen is unidentified. The repertoire was sequenced with immunoSEQ multiplex PCR; TCRdb's copy has only in-frame clones and lacks some. Of 90,000 to 95,000 clones detected, around 93% appear once; the ten largest clones hold roughly 0.49%. The data were taken from a study of graft-versus-host responses after intestinal transplantation. Study details: In this cohort, recipients had multivisceral, liver-intestinal, or isolated intestinal transplants. Recipients across the board were started on anti-thymocyte globulin induction, then kept on tacrolimus and steroids for roughly 3 years. Study results and limitations: Subjects displaying graft-donor T cell macrochimerism possessed elevated graft-versus-host to host-versus-graft clonal ratios inside allografts. Recipient marrow held GvH clones, some first seen in ileum or blood.

The sequencing here drew on unstimulated CD8+ T cells sorted from spleen or lymph node cells, taken before intestinal transplant. This receptor was obtained from a human donor who received an intestinal transplant.

Here the CDR3 DNA reads TGTGCCAGCAGCTTGGCAGGACTAGGTACATTTACGGGTTCCTACGAGCAGTACTTC. Translation gives CASSLAGLGTFTGSYEQYF. V usage is TRBV5-4 and J usage is TRBJ2-7, with TRBD2 matching over 7 bases. Germline values: CDR1 SGHNT, CDR2 YYREEE (reference sequence). V gave up 0 bases and J gave up 1 base; unmatched junction bases: 16. The CDR3 has 19 amino acids.